The next 8 T cell receptor beta chains were all read from a single sample in a study of tumor and adjacent non-tumor tissue in lung cancer. Three rounds of nested PCR, following a modified ARM-PCR protocol, produced the TCRbeta library. TCRdb independently ran MiXCR on the multiplex PCR reads; one entry per CDR3 protein. This table has about 75,000 distinct CDR3 sequences, 65% to 75% appearing once. No cell sorting was done before RNA was extracted from the tissue. This non-tumor lung sample came from over 3 cm beyond the tumor edge. Sequencing input: distant non-tumor lung tissue. These receptors all stem from a woman aged 50 to 60 with non-small cell lung cancer.

This clonotype occurred many times. The chain uses TRBV20-1 and TRBJ2-7, with D unclear. This CDR3 region has 13 residues. Germline CDR1 reads DFQATT; CDR2 reads SNEGSKA (reference sequence). Trimming left V 3 bases short and J 3 bases short, with 12 bases between. This CDR3 reads CSASLRKDYEQYF. CDR3 bases: TGCAGTGCTAGTCTCAGGAAAGACTACGAGCAGTACTTC.

Note on this clonotype: The junction and the germline gene differ at one end; a read error may be behind it. The J gene is TRBJ2-7, the V gene TRBV11-1, with TRBD1 identical over 8 bases. Germline CDR1 reads SGHAT; CDR2 reads FQDESV (reference sequence). The CDR3 loop spans 15 amino acids. This CDR3 is CISSSIGSTGDEQHF. In DNA form, the CDR3 reads TGTATCAGCAGCTCGATAGGGTCGACAGGGGACGAACAGCACTTC. Looking up the rest from reference TRBV11-1 and TRBJ2-7 gives the full variable domain: EAEVAQSPRYKITEKSQAVAFWCDPISGHATLYWYRQILGQGPELLVQFQDESVVDDSQLPKDRFSAERLKGVDSTLKIQPAELGDSAMYLCISSSIGSTGDEQHFGPGTRLTVT.

For this clonotype: In this CDR3 the conserved last residue, phenylalanine or tryptophan, is missing, so a read error is likely. V and J are TRBV20-1 and TRBJ2-1; 9 bases are shared with TRBD2. Germline loops: CDR1 DFQATT, CDR2 SNEGSKA (reference sequence). The CDR3 spans 15 residues. CDR3: CSARDGTSSHNEQFI. DNA of the CDR3: TGCAGTGCTCGAGACGGGACTAGCAGCCACAATGAGCAGTTCATC.

Notes on this clonotype: Its ends do not fully match the called genes, so a read error is possible. The rearrangement links TRBV6-1 to TRBJ2-1; D is ambiguous. Germline CDR1 MNHNS, CDR2 SASEGT. This CDR3 region has 17 residues. The CDR3 DNA follows: TGTGCCAGCTGTGAAGGGAAGGGCCTCAGTATGTATCATGAGCAGTTCTTC. Protein: CASCEGKGLSMYHEQFF.

Of note for this clonotype: This may arise from a read error, as a much more abundant clone is one base away. This sequence joins TRBV6-1 and TRBJ2-2, with D possibly matching TRBD1 (6 bases). The CDR3 has 15 amino acids. In germline, CDR1 is MNHNS, CDR2 SASEGT. The CDR3 region is CASSLPVQGAGELLF. CDR3 DNA sequence: TGTGCCAGCAGTCTACCGGTACAGGGAGCCGGGGAGCTGTTGTTT.

About this clonotype itself: No conserved phenylalanine or tryptophan is present at the end of the CDR3, so a read error is the likely explanation. This chain links TRBV11-1 with TRBJ2-3; D is unresolved. This CDR3 contains 14 residues. V was cut by 0 bases and J by 5 bases, with 9 bases left in between. Germline CDR1 reads SGHAT; CDR2 reads FQDESV (reference sequence). The CDR3 sequence is CASSLATRKDTQYS. CDR3 bases: TGTGCCAGCAGCTTAGCGACCAGGAAAGATACGCAGTATTCT.

Of note for this clonotype: Mismatch with germline at one junction end may stem from a read error. This chain joins TRBV4-1 and TRBJ2-1; unclear D gene. The CDR3 has 13 amino acids. The germline CDR1 and CDR2 sequences are MGHRA and YSYEKL. CDR3 protein: CVSSQVSNDKQFF. DNA of the CDR3: TGCGTCAGCAGCCAAGTTTCAAACGATAAGCAGTTCTTC.

On this clonotype itself: A single base separates this from a much larger clone, so it may be a read error. V gene TRBV5-5 combines with J gene TRBJ2-5; D perhaps matches TRBD1 (5 bases). CDR1 is SGHKS, CDR2 YYEKEE, per germline (reference sequence). The CDR3 totals 14 residues. The CDR3 coding sequence is TGTGCCAGCAGCTTGACAGGACCCCAAGAGAGCCAGTACTTC. Translation gives CASSLTGPQESQYF.